Listed below are T cell receptor beta chains from one sample, sequenced in a study of T cells after yellow fever vaccination. TCRdb re-analysed the 5' RACE reads in MiXCR, keeping a single row per CDR3 protein. The profile covers 300,000 to 450,000 distinct CDR3 sequences, with 6.2% appearing a single time and about 15% taken by the ten largest. This material consisted of PBMCs, taken 5 days after the yellow fever booster vaccination. Every receptor here comes from a man in his thirties or forties who received the YFV17D yellow fever vaccine. Each CDR3 is given with its conserved first and last residue. Each record gives: J gene, V gene, CDR3 protein.

J gene: TRBJ2-5; V gene: TRBV5-4; CDR3 protein: CASSLSLAGTETQYF
J gene: TRBJ2-6; V gene: TRBV12-3/TRBV12-4; CDR3 protein: CASSVDISGANVLTF
J gene: TRBJ2-3; V gene: TRBV20-1; CDR3 protein: CSAPAGSTDTQYF
J gene: TRBJ2-2; V gene: TRBV19; CDR3 protein: CASSIVGQHTGELFF
J gene: TRBJ2-1; V gene: TRBV2; CDR3 protein: CASSDGRGYNEQFF
J gene: TRBJ2-7; V gene: TRBV4-3; CDR3 protein: CASSQDLASGNEQYF
J gene: TRBJ2-1; V gene: TRBV11-2; CDR3 protein: CASSHITSGREQFF
J gene: TRBJ2-3; V gene: TRBV7-3; CDR3 protein: CASSPGLAGRSDTQYF
J gene: TRBJ2-1; V gene: TRBV12-3/TRBV12-4; CDR3 protein: CASSPSRALINEQFF
J gene: TRBJ1-1; V gene: TRBV5-5; CDR3 protein: CASSLSQGSTEAFF
J gene: TRBJ2-1; V gene: TRBV19; CDR3 protein: CASSGRADSYNEQFF